The 22 T cell receptor beta chains below come from one sample, sequenced in a study of T cells in Graves' hyperthyroidism and ophthalmopathy (dated by TCRdb to 2018 to 2020). Library preparation was by multiplex PCR. The sequencing machine was an Illumina HiSeq 2000. The TCR beta CDR3 regions were amplified from the RNA transcripts. The TCR CDR3 was subjected to a first round of RT-PCR using the HTBI primer set and the Qiagen OneStep RT-PCR kit. The raw public data were reprocessed by TCRdb itself: fastp quality trimming at Q25, MiXCR clonotype calling, in-frame beta chains only. A single entry per CDR3 protein holds the most common genes and DNA from its merged rows. This sample is represented by a few hundred thousand distinct CDR3 sequences; 46% of them were singletons. The ten largest clones represent about 8.3% of the sample. Input material: peripheral blood or thyroid tissue (not recorded which). All receptors come from a woman under 30 with Graves' hyperthyroidism.

This clonotype was seen only a few times. At one boundary the junction diverges from the germline segment, which might be a read error. This chain uses TRBV25-1 with TRBJ2-7, with 10 bases matching TRBD1. CDR3 length: 15 residues. CDR1 MGHDK and CDR2 SYGVNS come from the germline V gene. The CDR3 region is CASSAQTGGSHEQYF. CDR3 nucleotide sequence: TGTGCCAGCAGTGCCCAGACAGGGGGCTCCCACGAGCAGTACTTC.

Of note for this clonotype: A single base separates this from a much larger clone, so it may be a read error. The CDR3 reads CAGSQGTSRGAFF. CDR3 DNA sequence: TGCGCCGGCAGCCAAGGCACATCAAGGGGGGCTTTCTTT. The gene calls are TRBV4-3 and TRBJ1-1; tentatively, D is TRBD1 (6 bases). Germline CDR1 and CDR2: LGHNA and YSLEER. The CDR3 is 13 amino acids.

This clonotype was counted many times. V and J are TRBV19 and TRBJ1-5; D gene ambiguous. From germline, CDR1 is LNHDA and CDR2 SQIVND (reference sequence). This CDR3 spans 12 amino acids. The germline V and J ends were trimmed by 6 bases and 6 bases, with 9 bases remaining between them. CDR3 DNA: TGTGCCAGTAGCCACAGAGCTCAGCCCCAGCATTTT. Translated, it gives CASSHRAQPQHF. The full variable domain, its missing parts supplied by reference TRBV19 and TRBJ1-5, is DGGITQSPKYLFRKEGQNVTLSCEQNLNHDAMYWYRQDPGQGLRLIYYSQIVNDFQKGDIAEGYSVSREKKESFPLTVTSAQKNPTAFYLCASSHRAQPQHFGDGTRLSIL.

This sequence joins TRBV7-2 and TRBJ2-7, with TRBD1 identical over 7 bases. The germline gives CDR1 SGHTA, CDR2 FQGNSA. This CDR3 spans 15 amino acids. With 4 bases clipped from V and 3 bases from J, the junction kept 9 bases outside the gene matches. The CDR3 DNA follows: TGTGCCAGCAGCTCTGACAGGGTTAAAGGCTACGAGCAGTACTTC. It is translated as CASSSDRVKGYEQYF.

This chain links TRBV2 with TRBJ2-6; unclear D gene. With 2 bases removed from V and 3 bases from J, the gap between germline ends came to 5 bases. The CDR3 extends over 14 amino acids. The germline V gene encodes CDR1 SNHLY and CDR2 FYNNEI. CDR3 protein: CASSERSGANVLTF. The CDR3 DNA reads TGTGCCAGCAGTGAAAGGAGTGGGGCCAACGTCCTGACTTTC. Looking up the rest from reference TRBV2 and TRBJ2-6 gives the full variable domain: EPEVTQTPSHQVTQMGQEVILRCVPISNHLYFYWYRQILGQKVEFLVSFYNNEISEKSEIFDDQFSVERPDGSNFTLKIRSTKLEDSAMYFCASSERSGANVLTFGAGSRLTVL.

This clonotype has a count of ten or more. This chain links TRBV12-5 with TRBJ2-5; a possible D gene is TRBD1 (5 bases). The CDR3 extends over 12 amino acids. V was pared by 10 bases and J by 5 bases, with 14 bases between. Germline CDR1 reads LGHNT; CDR2 reads FRNRAP. CDR3 loop: CATQLGPETQYF. The CDR3 nucleotides are TGTGCTACCCAGCTGGGGCCCGAGACCCAGTACTTC. The complete variable domain, with remaining parts taken from reference TRBV12-5 and TRBJ2-5, reads DARVTQTPRHKVTEMGQEVTMRCQPILGHNTVFWYRQTMMQGLELLAYFRNRAPLDDSGMPKDRFSAEMPDATLATLKIQPSEPRDSAVYFCATQLGPETQYFGPGTRLLVL.

The chain carries TRBV3-1 and TRBJ2-3; 7 bases line up with TRBD2. The CDR3 extends over 15 amino acids. The germline V gene has CDR1 LGHDT and CDR2 YNNKEL (reference sequence). The V gene end was trimmed by 7 bases and the J gene end by 5 bases; junction bases not matched to a gene: 12. CDR3 nucleotide sequence: TGTGCCAGCAAGAGCACTAGCGAGGATGAAGATACGCAGTATTTT. Amino acids: CASKSTSEDEDTQYF.

The rearrangement joins TRBV28 to TRBJ2-7; TRBD1 might be the D (5 bases). In germline, CDR1 is MDHEN, CDR2 SYDVKM. V lost 6 bases and J lost 3, with 15 bases in between. CDR3 length: 14 amino acids. The CDR3 protein is CASSQDTGNYEQYF. CDR3 nucleotide sequence: TGTGCCAGCAGCCAGGACACCGGAAACTACGAGCAGTACTTC.

The chain recombines TRBV6-6 with TRBJ1-5; TRBD1 might be the D (5 bases). Trimming cost V 4 bases and J 14 bases, with 18 bases left between them. Germline CDR1 MNHNY, CDR2 SVGAGI (reference sequence). The CDR3 has 13 amino acids. The CDR3 protein is CASSSRGGGHEHF. The DNA of the CDR3 is TGTGCCAGCAGTTCGCGGGGGGGTGGCCACGAGCATTTT.

This clonotype occurred many times. The J gene is TRBJ1-4, the V gene TRBV12-5; D gene unclear. Germline CDR1 reads LGHNT; CDR2 reads FRNRAP. CDR3 size: 14 residues. The V end was cut by 3 bases, the J end by 7 bases, with 12 bases between. The CDR3 sequence is CASGFALPGEKLFF. The CDR3, as DNA: TGTGCTAGTGGTTTCGCCTTACCCGGTGAAAAACTGTTTTTT.

About this clonotype: Given a much more abundant clone one base away, this may be a read error. The CDR3 end shows no conserved phenylalanine or tryptophan, and so a read error is likely. The chain employs TRBV6-2 or TRBV6-3 and TRBJ1-5, with D unclear. This CDR3 spans 16 amino acids. In germline, CDR1 is MNHEY, CDR2 SVGEGT. V lost 5 bases, J lost 0 bases, and 14 bases lay in between. The CDR3 DNA is TGTGCCAGCAGTGAAGCGACGACACCTAGCAATCAGCCCCAGCATCTT. It translates to CASSEATTPSNQPQHL.

The chain is built from TRBV29-1 and TRBJ1-1; 7 bases map to TRBD1. Germline trimming cut 5 bases from V and 2 bases from J; bases unmatched to any gene: 11. This CDR3 is built from 15 residues. Germline V CDR1 and CDR2: SQVTM, ANQGSEA. CDR3 nucleotides: TGCAGCGTTCCAAGGACAGGAGACTTTAACACTGAAGCTTTCTTT. Translating it yields CSVPRTGDFNTEAFF.

This clonotype appeared a few times. This sequence joins TRBV5-1 and TRBJ1-2; TRBD1 is a possible D gene (6 bases). V was clipped by 0 bases and J by 6 bases, with 12 bases between them. Germline CDR1 reads SGHRS; CDR2 reads YFSETQ. This CDR3 spans 14 amino acids. Here the CDR3 reads CASSLEGGAHGYTF. Here the CDR3 DNA reads TGCGCCAGCAGCTTGGAGGGGGGCGCACATGGCTACACCTTC.

This clonotype was found many times. The chain couples TRBV2 to TRBJ2-5; TRBD1 is a possible D gene (6 bases). The better agreement between TRBJ2-1 and the DNA end casts doubt on the J call. From germline, CDR1 is SNHLY and CDR2 FYNNEI. The CDR3 loop spans 11 amino acids. The CDR3 sequence is CASSEETGQFF. In DNA form, the CDR3 reads TGTGCCAGCAGTGAGGAGACAGGTCAGTTCTTC.

This clonotype was recorded many times. The chain carries TRBV4-2 and TRBJ2-7; 9 nucleotides match TRBD1. J lost 4 bases, V lost 1 base, and 5 bases had no gene match. This CDR3 is 15 amino acids long. Germline V gives CDR1 LGHNA, CDR2 YNFKEQ. CDR3 nucleotide sequence: TGTGCCAGCAGCCAAGTTGGGACAGGGTTGTACGAGCAGTACTTC. Protein: CASSQVGTGLYEQYF.

This clonotype was picked up many times. The chain employs TRBV4-1 and TRBJ1-4; D gene uncertain. V was trimmed by 4 bases and J by 3 bases, leaving 9 bases between them. Germline loops: CDR1 MGHRA, CDR2 YSYEKL. This CDR3 is 14 amino acids long. CDR3 residues: CASSRVRANEKLFF. The CDR3 DNA reads as TGCGCCAGCAGCCGTGTGAGGGCTAATGAAAAACTGTTTTTT.

The table lists this clonotype with a few counts. The chain couples TRBV2 to TRBJ2-7; TRBD1 is a possible D gene (6 bases). The germline V and J ends were trimmed by 1 base and 5 bases, with 12 bases remaining between them. There are 14 residues in the CDR3. The germline gives CDR1 SNHLY, CDR2 FYNNEI. CDR3 DNA: TGTGCCAGCAGTGAAGGGCACAGGGACCACGAGCAGTACTTC. Protein sequence: CASSEGHRDHEQYF.

The chain carries TRBV7-9 and TRBJ2-3; D gene uncertain. The CDR3 extends over 13 amino acids. CDR1 is SEHNR and CDR2 is FQNEAQ in the germline V gene (reference sequence). V lost 5 bases, J lost 5 bases, and 11 bases lay in between. CDR3 DNA sequence: TGTGCCAGCAGCCCAAGGATCAAAGATACGCAGTATTTT. Protein product: CASSPRIKDTQYF.

This sequence joins TRBV6-1 and TRBJ2-7, with D unclear. There are 12 residues in the CDR3. Trimming cost V 1 base and J 5 bases, with 6 bases left between them. Germline loops: CDR1 MNHNS, CDR2 SASEGT. The CDR3 bases are TGTGCCAGCAGTGAAGTATTCGACGAGCAGTACTTC. Protein product: CASSEVFDEQYF.

Concerning this clonotype: A read error may be the cause here, since a much bigger clone is one base away. This chain uses TRBV7-6 with TRBJ2-7; TRBD2 might be the D (6 bases). V was pared by 3 bases and J by 6 bases, with 12 bases between. The CDR3 spans 13 residues. In germline, CDR1 is SGHVS, CDR2 FNYEAQ. The CDR3 region has the DNA TGTGCCAGCAGCTTTCCGGGGGATGGCGAGCAGTACTTC. Encoded protein: CASSFPGDGEQYF.

This chain connects TRBV20-1 to TRBJ1-1; a possible D gene is TRBD1 (5 bases). Germline values: CDR1 DFQATT, CDR2 SNEGSKA (reference sequence). The CDR3 runs to 14 residues. Trimming cost V 3 bases and J 0 bases, with 11 bases left between them. DNA for the CDR3: TGCAGTGCTAGCAGGGACTCTTTGAACACTGAAGCTTTCTTT. This gives the protein CSASRDSLNTEAFF.

The J gene is TRBJ1-1, the V gene TRBV29-1; TRBD1 aligns across 7 bases. From germline, CDR1 is SQVTM and CDR2 ANQGSEA. Trimming took 6 bases from V and 3 from J; bases not matched to a gene: 10. The CDR3 extends over 14 amino acids. CDR3 sequence: CSVLRRTGHTEAFF. The CDR3 bases are TGCAGCGTCCTCCGGAGGACAGGCCACACTGAAGCTTTCTTT.